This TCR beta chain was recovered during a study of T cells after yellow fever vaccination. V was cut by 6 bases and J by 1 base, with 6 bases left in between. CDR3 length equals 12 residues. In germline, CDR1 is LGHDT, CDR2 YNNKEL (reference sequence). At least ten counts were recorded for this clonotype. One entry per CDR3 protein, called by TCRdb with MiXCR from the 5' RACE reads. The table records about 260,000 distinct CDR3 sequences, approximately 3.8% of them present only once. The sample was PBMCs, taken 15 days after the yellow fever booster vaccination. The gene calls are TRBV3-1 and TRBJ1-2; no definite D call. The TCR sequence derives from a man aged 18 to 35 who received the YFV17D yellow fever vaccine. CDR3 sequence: CASRLGNYGYTF. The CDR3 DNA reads TGTGCCAGCAGACTTGGTAACTATGGCTACACCTTC.